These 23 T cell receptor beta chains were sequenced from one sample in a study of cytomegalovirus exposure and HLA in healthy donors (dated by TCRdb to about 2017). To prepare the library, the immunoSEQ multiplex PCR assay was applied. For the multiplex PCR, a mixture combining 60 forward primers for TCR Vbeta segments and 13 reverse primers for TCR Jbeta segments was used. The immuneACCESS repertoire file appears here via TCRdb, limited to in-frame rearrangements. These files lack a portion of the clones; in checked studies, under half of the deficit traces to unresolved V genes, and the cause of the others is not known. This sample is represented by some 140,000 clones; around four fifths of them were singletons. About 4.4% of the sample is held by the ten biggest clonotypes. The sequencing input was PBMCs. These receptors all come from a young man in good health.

This CDR3 reads CASSTPGQPSGNTIYF. CDR3 nucleotides: TGTGCCAGTAGTACTCCGGGACAGCCCTCTGGAAACACCATATATTTT. The chain combines TRBV19 with TRBJ1-3; TRBD1 matches at 7 bases. Germline-derived CDR1 and CDR2 are LNHDA and SQIVND (reference sequence). The CDR3 is 16 amino acids. The junction had 6 bases not matched to a gene; V was cut back by 4 bases and J by 0 bases.

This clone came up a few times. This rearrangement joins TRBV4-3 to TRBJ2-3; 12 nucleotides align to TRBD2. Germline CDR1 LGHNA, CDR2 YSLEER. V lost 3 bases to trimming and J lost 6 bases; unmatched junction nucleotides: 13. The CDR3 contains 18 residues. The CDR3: CASSQRLAGVGGADTQYF. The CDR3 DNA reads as TGCGCCAGCAGCCAGAGACTAGCGGGAGTGGGGGGCGCGGATACGCAGTATTTT.

CDR3 residues: CASSHRGPDTEAFF. The CDR3 nucleotides read TGTGCCAGCAGCCACAGGGGGCCGGACACTGAAGCTTTCTTT. The chain joins TRBV6-6 to TRBJ1-1; 9 bases match TRBD1. The germline CDR1 and CDR2 sequences are MNHNY and SVGAGI (reference sequence). Unmatched junction bases numbered 5, after V lost 6 bases and J lost 3 bases. The CDR3 has 14 amino acids.

CDR3 sequence reads: CASSGAGSQETQYF. Here the CDR3 DNA reads TGTGCCAGCAGCGGCGCGGGCTCACAAGAGACCCAGTACTTC. The chain is built from TRBV5-4 and TRBJ2-5; D is possibly TRBD2 (5 bases). CDR3 size: 14 residues. Trimming left V 4 bases short and J 2 bases short, with 12 bases between. Per germline, CDR1 SGHNT and CDR2 YYREEE (reference sequence).

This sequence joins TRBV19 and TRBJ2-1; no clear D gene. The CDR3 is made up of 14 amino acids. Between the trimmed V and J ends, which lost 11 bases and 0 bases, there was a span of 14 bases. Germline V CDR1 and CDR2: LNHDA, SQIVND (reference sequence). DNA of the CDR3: TGTGCCTCGACCTACGGCGGCTCCTACAATGAGCAGTTCTTC. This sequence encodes CASTYGGSYNEQFF.

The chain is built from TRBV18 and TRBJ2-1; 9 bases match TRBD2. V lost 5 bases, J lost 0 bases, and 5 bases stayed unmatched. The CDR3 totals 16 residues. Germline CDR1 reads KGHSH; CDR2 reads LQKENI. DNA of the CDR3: TGTGCCAGCTCAACCGGTAGCGGGAGCTCCTACAATGAGCAGTTCTTC. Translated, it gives CASSTGSGSSYNEQFF. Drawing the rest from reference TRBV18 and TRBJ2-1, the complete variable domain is NAGVMQNPRHLVRRRGQEARLRCSPMKGHSHVYWYRQLPEEGLKFMVYLQKENIIDESGMPKERFSAEFPKEGPSILRIQQVVRGDSAAYFCASSTGSGSSYNEQFFGPGTRLTVL.

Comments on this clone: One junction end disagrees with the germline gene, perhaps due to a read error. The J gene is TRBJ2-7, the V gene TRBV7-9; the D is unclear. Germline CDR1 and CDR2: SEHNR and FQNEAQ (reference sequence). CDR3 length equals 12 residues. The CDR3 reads CSSSPHGYEQYF. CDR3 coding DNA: TGTTCCAGCAGCCCCCACGGCTACGAGCAGTACTTC.

The CDR3 nucleotides are TGTGCCAGCAGCTTAAGAGTAAGAGAGACCCAGTACTTC. Protein product: CASSLRVRETQYF. The chain joins TRBV7-2 to TRBJ2-5; D not certain. Between the trimmed V and J ends, which lost 2 bases and 4 bases, there was a span of 8 bases. The V gene's germline CDR1 is SGHTA and CDR2 FQGNSA. The CDR3 length is 13 residues. Filled out from reference TRBV7-2 and TRBJ2-5, the complete variable domain reads GAGVSQSPSNKVTEKGKDVELRCDPISGHTALYWYRQSLGQGLEFLIYFQGNSAPDKSGLPSDRFSAERTGGSVSTLTIQRTQQEDSAVYLCASSLRVRETQYFGPGTRLLVL.

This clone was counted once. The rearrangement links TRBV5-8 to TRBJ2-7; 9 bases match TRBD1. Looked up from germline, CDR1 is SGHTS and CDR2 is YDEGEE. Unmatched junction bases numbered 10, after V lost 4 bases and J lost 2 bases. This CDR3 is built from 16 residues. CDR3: CASSIPEDRGAYEQYF. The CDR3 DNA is TGTGCCAGCAGCATTCCAGAGGACAGGGGCGCCTACGAGCAGTACTTC.

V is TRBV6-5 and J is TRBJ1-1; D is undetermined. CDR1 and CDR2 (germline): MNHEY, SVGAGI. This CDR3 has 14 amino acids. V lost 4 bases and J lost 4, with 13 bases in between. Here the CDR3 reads CASSSPRGSTEAFF. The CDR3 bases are TGTGCCAGCAGTTCCCCAAGAGGGAGCACTGAAGCTTTCTTT.

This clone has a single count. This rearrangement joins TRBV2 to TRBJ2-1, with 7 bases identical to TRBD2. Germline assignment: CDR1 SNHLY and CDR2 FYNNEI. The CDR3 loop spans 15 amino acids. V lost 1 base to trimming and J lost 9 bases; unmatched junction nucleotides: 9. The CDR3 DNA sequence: TGTGCCAGCAGTGAAGAGGCCGGGGGGAGGTCTGAGCAGTTCTTC. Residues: CASSEEAGGRSEQFF.

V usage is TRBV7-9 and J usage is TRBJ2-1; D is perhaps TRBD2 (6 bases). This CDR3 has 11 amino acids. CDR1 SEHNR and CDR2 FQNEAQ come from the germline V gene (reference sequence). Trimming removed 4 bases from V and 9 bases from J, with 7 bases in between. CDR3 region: CASSWGGEQFF. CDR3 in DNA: TGTGCCAGCAGCTGGGGAGGTGAGCAGTTCTTC.

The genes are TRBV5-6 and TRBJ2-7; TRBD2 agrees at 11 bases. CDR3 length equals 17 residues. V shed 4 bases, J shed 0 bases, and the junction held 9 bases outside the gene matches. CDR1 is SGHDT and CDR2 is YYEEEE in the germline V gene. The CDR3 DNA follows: TGTGCCAGCAGCAAGGGACTAGCGGCCCTCAGCTCCTACGAGCAGTACTTC. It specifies CASSKGLAALSSYEQYF.

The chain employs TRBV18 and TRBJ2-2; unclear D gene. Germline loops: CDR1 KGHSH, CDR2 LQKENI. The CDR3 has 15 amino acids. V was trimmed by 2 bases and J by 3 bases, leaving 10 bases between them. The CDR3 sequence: CASSPELQDTGELFF. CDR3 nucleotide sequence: TGTGCCAGCTCACCAGAGCTTCAGGACACCGGGGAGCTGTTTTTT.

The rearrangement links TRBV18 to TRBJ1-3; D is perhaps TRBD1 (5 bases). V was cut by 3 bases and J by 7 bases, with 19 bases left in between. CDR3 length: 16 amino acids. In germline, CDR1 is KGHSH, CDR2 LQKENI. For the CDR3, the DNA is TGTGCCAGCTCACCCCCTGGTCCCCAGGGTCCCAACACCATATATTTT. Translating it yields CASSPPGPQGPNTIYF.

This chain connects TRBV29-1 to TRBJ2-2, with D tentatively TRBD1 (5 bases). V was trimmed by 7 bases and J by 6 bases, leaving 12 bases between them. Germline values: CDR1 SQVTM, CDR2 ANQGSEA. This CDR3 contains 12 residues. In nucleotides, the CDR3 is TGCAGCGCAGACAGTCGGGCCGGGGAGCTGTTTTTT. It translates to CSADSRAGELFF.

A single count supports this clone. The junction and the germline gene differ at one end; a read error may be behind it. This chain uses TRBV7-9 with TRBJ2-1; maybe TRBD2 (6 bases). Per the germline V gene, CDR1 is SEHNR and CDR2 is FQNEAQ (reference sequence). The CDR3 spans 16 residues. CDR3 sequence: CSSSLEVGGARNEQFF. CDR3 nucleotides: TGTTCCAGCAGCTTAGAGGTTGGAGGGGCGAGGAATGAGCAGTTCTTC.

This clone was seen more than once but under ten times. CDR3 loop: CASSQVTSGSNEQFF. The DNA of the CDR3 is TGCGCCAGCAGCCAAGTAACTAGCGGGAGCAATGAGCAGTTCTTC. The chain couples TRBV4-3 to TRBJ2-1; 11 positions agree with TRBD2. Germline lookup yields CDR1 LGHNA and CDR2 YSLEER. This CDR3 contains 15 residues. The V segment lost 1 base and the J segment 6 bases; nucleotides outside the gene matches: 2.

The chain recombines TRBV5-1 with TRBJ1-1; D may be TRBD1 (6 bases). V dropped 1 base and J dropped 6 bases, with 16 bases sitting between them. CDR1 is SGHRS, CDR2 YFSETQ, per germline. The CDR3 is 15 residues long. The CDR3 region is CASSLTPNRASEAFF. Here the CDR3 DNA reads TGCGCCAGCAGCTTGACCCCAAACAGGGCTTCTGAAGCTTTCTTT.

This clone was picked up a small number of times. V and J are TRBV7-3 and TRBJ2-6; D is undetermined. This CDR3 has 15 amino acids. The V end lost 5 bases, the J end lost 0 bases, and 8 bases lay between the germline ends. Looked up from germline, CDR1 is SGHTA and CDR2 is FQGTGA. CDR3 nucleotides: TGTGCCAGCAGCCTATCGTACTCTGGGGCCAACGTCCTGACTTTC. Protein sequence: CASSLSYSGANVLTF. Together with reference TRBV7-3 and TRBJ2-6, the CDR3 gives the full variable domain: GAGVSQTPSNKVTEKGKYVELRCDPISGHTALYWYRQSLGQGPEFLIYFQGTGAADDSGLPNDRFFAVRPEGSVSTLKIQRTERGDSAVYLCASSLSYSGANVLTFGAGSRLTVL.

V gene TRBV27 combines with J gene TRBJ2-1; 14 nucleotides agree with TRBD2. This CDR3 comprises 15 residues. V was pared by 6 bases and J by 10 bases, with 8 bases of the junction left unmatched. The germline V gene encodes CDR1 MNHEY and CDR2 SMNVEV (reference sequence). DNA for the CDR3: TGTGCCAGCAGAAGACTAGCGGGGGGGAATGAAGAGCAGTTCTTC. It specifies CASRRLAGGNEEQFF.

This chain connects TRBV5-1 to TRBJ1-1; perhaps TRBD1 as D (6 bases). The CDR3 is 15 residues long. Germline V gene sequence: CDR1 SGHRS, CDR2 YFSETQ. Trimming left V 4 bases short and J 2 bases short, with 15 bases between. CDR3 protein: CASSNPTGYNTEAFF. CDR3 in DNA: TGCGCCAGCAGCAACCCCACAGGGTATAACACTGAAGCTTTCTTT.

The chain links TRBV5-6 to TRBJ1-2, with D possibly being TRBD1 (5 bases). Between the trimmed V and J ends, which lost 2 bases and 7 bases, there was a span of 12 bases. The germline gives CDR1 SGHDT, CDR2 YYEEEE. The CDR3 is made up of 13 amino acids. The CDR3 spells CASSFQGGGGYTF. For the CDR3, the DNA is TGTGCCAGCAGCTTCCAGGGAGGAGGTGGCTACACCTTC.